This T cell receptor (beta chain) was sequenced during a study of T cells expressing NK-cell markers. Study details: The TCR beta repertoires originated in sorted CD3+CD56+NKG2C+, CD3+CD56+NKG2C- and CD3+CD56-NKG2C+ T cells. Study-wide findings and caveats: The share of CD8+ T cells held by dominant NKG2C+ clonotypes was roughly 1.0-8% in several donors. A handful of donors likewise had their CD3+CD56-NKG2C+ fraction led by these clonotypes.

Following a re-call of the 5' RACE reads, TCRdb has one entry per CDR3 protein and lacks DNA. The listing contains about 300,000 distinct CDR3 sequences. A word on this clonotype: Its antigen remains unidentified.

Germline V gene lookup returns CDR1 SQVTM and CDR2 ANQGSEA. The CDR3 is made up of 13 amino acids. Sequencing input: blood T cells: a sorted CD56 or NKG2C T cell subset, CD4+ or CD8+ T cells, or bulk PBMC T cells (not recorded which). The genes are TRBV29-1 and TRBJ2-2; TCRdb's D gene call, TRBD1, goes unchecked for lack of DNA. This sequence originates from a woman aged 18 to 75 in good health. The CDR3 region is CSVTGVNTGELFF.